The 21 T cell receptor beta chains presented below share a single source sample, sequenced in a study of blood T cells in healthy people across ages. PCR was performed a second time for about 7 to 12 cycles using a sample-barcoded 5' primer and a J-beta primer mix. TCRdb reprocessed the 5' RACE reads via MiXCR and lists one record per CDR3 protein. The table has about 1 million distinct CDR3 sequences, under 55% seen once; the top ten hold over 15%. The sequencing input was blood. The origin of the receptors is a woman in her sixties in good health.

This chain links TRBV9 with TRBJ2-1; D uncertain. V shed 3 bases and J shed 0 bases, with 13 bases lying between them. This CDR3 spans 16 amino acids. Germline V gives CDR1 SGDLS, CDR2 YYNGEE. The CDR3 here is CASSGVGGSSYNEQFF. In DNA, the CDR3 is TGTGCCAGCAGCGGGGTAGGTGGTAGCTCCTACAATGAGCAGTTCTTC. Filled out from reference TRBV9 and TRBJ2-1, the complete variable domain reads DSGVTQTPKHLITATGQRVTLRCSPRSGDLSVYWYQQSLDQGLQFLIQYYNGEERAKGNILERFSAQQFPDLHSELNLSSLELGDSALYFCASSGVGGSSYNEQFFGPGTRLTVL.

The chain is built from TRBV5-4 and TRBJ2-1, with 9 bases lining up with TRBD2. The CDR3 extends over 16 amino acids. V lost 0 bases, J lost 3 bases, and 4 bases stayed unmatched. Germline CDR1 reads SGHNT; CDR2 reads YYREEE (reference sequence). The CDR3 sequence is CASSLGLAGHYNEQFF. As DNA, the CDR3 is TGTGCCAGCAGCTTGGGTCTAGCGGGACACTACAATGAGCAGTTCTTC.

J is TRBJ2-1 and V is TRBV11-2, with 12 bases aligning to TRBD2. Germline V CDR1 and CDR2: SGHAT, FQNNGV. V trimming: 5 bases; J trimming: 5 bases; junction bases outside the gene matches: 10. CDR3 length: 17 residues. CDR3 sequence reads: CASSLGLAGGRDNEQFF. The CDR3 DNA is TGTGCCAGCAGCCTAGGCCTAGCGGGAGGGCGGGACAATGAGCAGTTCTTC.

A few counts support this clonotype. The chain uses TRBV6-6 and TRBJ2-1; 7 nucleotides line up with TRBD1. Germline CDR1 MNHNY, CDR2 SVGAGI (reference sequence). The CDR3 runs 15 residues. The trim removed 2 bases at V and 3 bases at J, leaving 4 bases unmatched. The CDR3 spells CASSYVGQHYNEQFF. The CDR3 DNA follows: TGTGCCAGCAGTTACGTGGGACAGCACTACAATGAGCAGTTCTTC.

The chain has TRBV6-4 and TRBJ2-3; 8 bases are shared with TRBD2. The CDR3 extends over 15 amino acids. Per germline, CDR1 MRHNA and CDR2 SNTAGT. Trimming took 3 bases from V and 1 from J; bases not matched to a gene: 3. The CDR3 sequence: CASSETREGTDTQYF. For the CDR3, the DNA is TGTGCCAGCAGTGAAACGCGGGAGGGCACAGATACGCAGTATTTT.

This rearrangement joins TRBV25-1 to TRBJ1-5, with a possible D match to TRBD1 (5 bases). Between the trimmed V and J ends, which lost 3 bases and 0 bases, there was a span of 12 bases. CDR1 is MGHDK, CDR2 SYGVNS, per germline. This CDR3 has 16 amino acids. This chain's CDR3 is CASSDGGGLSNQPQHF. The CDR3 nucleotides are TGTGCCAGCAGTGATGGTGGGGGTCTTAGCAATCAGCCCCAGCATTTT.

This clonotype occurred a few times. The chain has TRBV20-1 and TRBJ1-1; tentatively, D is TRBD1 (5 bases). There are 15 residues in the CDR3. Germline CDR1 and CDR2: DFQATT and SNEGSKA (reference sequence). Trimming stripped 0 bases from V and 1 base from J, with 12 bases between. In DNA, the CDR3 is TGCAGTGCTAGAGATCGGGGGACGGGGAACACTGAAGCTTTCTTT. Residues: CSARDRGTGNTEAFF.

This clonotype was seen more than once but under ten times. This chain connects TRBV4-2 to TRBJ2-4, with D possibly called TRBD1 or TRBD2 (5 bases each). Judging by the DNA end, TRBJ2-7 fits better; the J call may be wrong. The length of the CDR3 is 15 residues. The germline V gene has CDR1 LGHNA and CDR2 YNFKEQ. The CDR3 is CASSPLGVTSFEQYF. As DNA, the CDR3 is TGTGCCAGCAGCCCCCTGGGGGTAACTAGTTTCGAGCAGTACTTC.

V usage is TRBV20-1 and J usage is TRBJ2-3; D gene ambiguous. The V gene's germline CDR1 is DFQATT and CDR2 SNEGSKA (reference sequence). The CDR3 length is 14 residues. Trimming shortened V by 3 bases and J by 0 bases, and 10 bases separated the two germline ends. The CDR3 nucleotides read TGCAGTGCTAGCGACGGGTGGAGCACAGATACGCAGTATTTT. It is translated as CSASDGWSTDTQYF.

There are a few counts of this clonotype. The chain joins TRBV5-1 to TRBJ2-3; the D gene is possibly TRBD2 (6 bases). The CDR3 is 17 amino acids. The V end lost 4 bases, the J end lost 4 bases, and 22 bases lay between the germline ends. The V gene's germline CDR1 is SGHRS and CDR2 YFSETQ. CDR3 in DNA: TGCGCCAGCAGCCCCCCTGGGGGAAGGGACTCTCCAGATACGCAGTATTTT. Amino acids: CASSPPGGRDSPDTQYF.

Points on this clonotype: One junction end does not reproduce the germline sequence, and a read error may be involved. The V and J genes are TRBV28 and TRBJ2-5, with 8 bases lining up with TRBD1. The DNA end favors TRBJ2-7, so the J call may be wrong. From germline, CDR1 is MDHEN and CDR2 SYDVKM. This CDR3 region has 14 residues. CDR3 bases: TGTGCTAGCAACCTACCGGACAGGGCCTACGAGCAGTACTTC. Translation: CASNLPDRAYEQYF.

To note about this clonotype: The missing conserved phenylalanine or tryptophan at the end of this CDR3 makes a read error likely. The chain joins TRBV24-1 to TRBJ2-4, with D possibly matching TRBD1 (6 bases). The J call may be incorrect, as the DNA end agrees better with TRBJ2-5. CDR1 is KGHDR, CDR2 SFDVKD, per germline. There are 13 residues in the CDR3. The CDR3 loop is CATKQGSQETQYS. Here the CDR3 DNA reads TGTGCCACCAAGCAGGGGAGCCAAGAGACCCAGTACTCC.

CDR3 in DNA: TGTGCCACCAGCCCTCGCAGAGTCAGTCTCGCTGAAGCTTTCTTT. It translates to CATSPRRVSLAEAFF. V usage is TRBV15 and J usage is TRBJ1-1; no reliable D call. The CDR3 sequence is 15 residues long. The V end was cut by 5 bases, the J end by 6 bases, with 19 bases between. Germline V gives CDR1 LNHNV, CDR2 YYDKDF (reference sequence).

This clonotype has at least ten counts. The CDR3 region is CSARTSGSYEQYF. The CDR3 bases are TGCAGCGCCCGGACTAGCGGATCCTACGAGCAGTACTTC. The chain links TRBV20-1 to TRBJ2-7; 10 nucleotides align to TRBD2. This CDR3 spans 13 amino acids. CDR1 is DFQATT and CDR2 is SNEGSKA in the germline V gene (reference sequence).

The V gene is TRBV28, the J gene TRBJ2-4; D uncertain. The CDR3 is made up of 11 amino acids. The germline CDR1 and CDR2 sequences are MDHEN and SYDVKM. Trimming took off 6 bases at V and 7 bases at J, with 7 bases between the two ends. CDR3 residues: CASRGGNIQYF. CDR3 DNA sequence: TGTGCCAGCAGGGGTGGGAACATTCAGTACTTC.

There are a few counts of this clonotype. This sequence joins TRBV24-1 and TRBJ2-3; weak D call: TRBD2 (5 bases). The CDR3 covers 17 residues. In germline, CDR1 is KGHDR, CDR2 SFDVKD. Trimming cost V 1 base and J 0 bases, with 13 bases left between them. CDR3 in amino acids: CATSDFEDSTSTDTQYF. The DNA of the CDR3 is TGTGCCACCAGTGATTTCGAGGACTCCACTAGCACAGATACGCAGTATTTT.

In nucleotides, the CDR3 is TGCGCCAGCAGTCCCCAGGGACTAGCGACCACAGATACGCAGTATTTT. It is translated as CASSPQGLATTDTQYF. The chain links TRBV5-1 to TRBJ2-3, with 10 bases aligning to TRBD2. Germline trimming cut 5 bases from V and 2 bases from J; bases unmatched to any gene: 8. The CDR3 covers 16 residues. Germline V CDR1 and CDR2: SGHRS, YFSETQ.

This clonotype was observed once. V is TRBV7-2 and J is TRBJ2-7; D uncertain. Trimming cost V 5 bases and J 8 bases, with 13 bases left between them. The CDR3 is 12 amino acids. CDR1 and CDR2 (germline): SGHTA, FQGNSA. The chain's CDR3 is CASSLIRDKQYF. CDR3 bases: TGTGCCAGCAGCCTAATCAGAGACAAGCAGTACTTC.

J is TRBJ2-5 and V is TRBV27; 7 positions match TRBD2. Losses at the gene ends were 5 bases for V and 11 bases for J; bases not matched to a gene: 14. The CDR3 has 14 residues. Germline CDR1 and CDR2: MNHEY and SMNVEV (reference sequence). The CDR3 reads CASSQALPRGEQYF. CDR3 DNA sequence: TGTGCCAGCAGTCAAGCTCTACCACGGGGGGAGCAGTACTTC.

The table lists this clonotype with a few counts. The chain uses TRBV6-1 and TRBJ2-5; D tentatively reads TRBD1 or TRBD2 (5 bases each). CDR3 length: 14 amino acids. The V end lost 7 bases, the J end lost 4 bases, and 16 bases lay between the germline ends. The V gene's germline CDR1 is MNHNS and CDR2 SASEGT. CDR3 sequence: CASTFPGRGETQYF. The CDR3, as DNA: TGTGCCAGCACGTTTCCGGGAAGGGGAGAGACCCAGTACTTC.

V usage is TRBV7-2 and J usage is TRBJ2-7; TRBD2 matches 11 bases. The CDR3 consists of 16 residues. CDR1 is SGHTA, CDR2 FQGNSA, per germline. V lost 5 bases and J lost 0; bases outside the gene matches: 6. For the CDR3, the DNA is TGTGCCAGCAGCGTAACTAGCGGGGGACGCTCCTACGAGCAGTACTTC. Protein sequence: CASSVTSGGRSYEQYF.